The 23 T cell receptor beta chains in this list originate from one sample, sequenced in a study of T cell responses to AZD1222 COVID-19 vaccine (dated by TCRdb to the early 2020s). This specimen's time point label, interpreted: baseline before first vaccination. The library was generated by the immunoSEQ multiplex PCR assay. TCRdb carries this immuneACCESS record with in-frame sequences only. Its versions omit some clonotypes, under half of them owing to an unresolved V gene in the studies checked, with the rest unexplained. Here the sample has roughly 150,000 clones; roughly 92% occur a single time. The ten largest clones take up 1.1% to 1.5% of the sample. The sample in question was peripheral blood, obtained on day 0 of AZD1222 vaccination. Receptor source: an adult in good health.

The CDR3 coding sequence is TGTGCCAGCAGTTGGGGAATTGTCGACGAGCAGTACTTC. Its protein product is CASSWGIVDEQYF. This chain links TRBV6-4 with TRBJ2-7; D remains ambiguous. Trimming took 5 bases from V and 5 from J, leaving 13 bases between them. The CDR3 runs 13 residues. Germline assignment: CDR1 MRHNA and CDR2 SNTAGT.

The chain uses TRBV28 and TRBJ1-1, with TRBD1 matching 7 bases. CDR1 and CDR2 (germline): MDHEN, SYDVKM. The CDR3 has 13 residues. After removal of 6 bases from V and 4 bases from J, the junction contained 5 bases not matched to a gene. Here the CDR3 DNA reads TGTGCCAGCAGCCCAGGGGGTGTCACTGAAGCTTTCTTT. Residues: CASSPGGVTEAFF.

The rearrangement links TRBV2 to TRBJ1-1; D remains unclear. The length of the CDR3 is 10 residues. Germline V gene data show CDR1 as SNHLY and CDR2 as FYNNEI. Trimming left V 6 bases short and J 6 bases short, with 5 bases between. CDR3 amino acids: CASRDAEAFF. In nucleotides, the CDR3 is TGTGCCAGCAGGGATGCTGAAGCTTTCTTT.

The chain carries TRBV10-3 and TRBJ2-5, with D maybe TRBD2 (6 bases). Germline V gives CDR1 ENHRY, CDR2 SYGVKD. Trimming cost V 4 bases and J 3 bases, with 15 bases left between them. The CDR3 loop spans 15 amino acids. The CDR3 loop reads CAISVLQGGEETQYF. The CDR3 nucleotides are TGTGCCATCAGTGTCCTGCAGGGAGGCGAAGAGACCCAGTACTTC.

The chain has TRBV27 and TRBJ1-4; D call uncertain. Looked up from germline, CDR1 is MNHEY and CDR2 is SMNVEV (reference sequence). The CDR3 has 14 residues. V was cut by 8 bases and J by 0 bases, with 10 bases left in between. The CDR3 sequence is CASRRVATNEKLFF. CDR3 nucleotide sequence: TGTGCCAGCCGGAGAGTAGCAACTAATGAAAAACTGTTTTTT.

This chain links TRBV2 with TRBJ1-2; 8 nucleotides match TRBD1. From germline, CDR1 is SNHLY and CDR2 FYNNEI. The trim removed 7 bases at V and 7 bases at J, leaving 8 bases unmatched. The CDR3 length is 13 residues. CDR3 amino acids: CASTADRGSGYTF. In DNA form, the CDR3 reads TGTGCCAGCACCGCCGACAGGGGAAGTGGCTACACCTTC.

The V call is TRBV5-1, the J call TRBJ1-3; a weak D match, TRBD1 (6 bases). The CDR3 runs 15 residues. The V gene lost 4 bases and the J gene lost 3 bases, with 14 bases spanning the gap. Germline values: CDR1 SGHRS, CDR2 YFSETQ. The CDR3 bases are TGCGCCAGCAGCGACACAGGACAGCTTGGAAACACCATATATTTT. Residues: CASSDTGQLGNTIYF.

This clone occurred once. The chain employs TRBV7-6 and TRBJ2-7; D not certain. Deletions cut 3 bases from V and 6 bases from J, with 9 bases between. This CDR3 is 12 amino acids long. Germline loops: CDR1 SGHVS, CDR2 FNYEAQ. CDR3 region: CASSFAVSEQYF. The CDR3 coding sequence is TGTGCCAGCAGCTTCGCGGTATCCGAGCAGTACTTC.

This chain joins TRBV15 and TRBJ1-5; D is uncertain. This CDR3 has 13 residues. Germline CDR1 LNHNV, CDR2 YYDKDF (reference sequence). Trimming pared 3 bases from V and 0 bases from J, leaving 3 bases between. CDR3 nucleotide sequence: TGTGCCACCAGCAGGGGTAGCAATCAGCCCCAGCATTTT. Its protein product is CATSRGSNQPQHF.

The chain is built from TRBV9 and TRBJ2-1; D is perhaps TRBD1 (5 bases). The germline V gene has CDR1 SGDLS and CDR2 YYNGEE. Trimming cost V 3 bases and J 8 bases, with 12 bases left between them. This CDR3 has 13 amino acids. In DNA form, the CDR3 reads TGTGCCAGCAGCGCCCCCCAGGGCTATGAGCAGTTCTTC. This sequence encodes CASSAPQGYEQFF.

V gene TRBV6-2 or TRBV6-3 combines with J gene TRBJ1-1; 9 nucleotides agree with TRBD1. Per the germline V gene, CDR1 is MNHEY and CDR2 is SVGEGT. This CDR3 has 16 amino acids. With V trimmed by 6 bases and J by 0 bases, 8 bases remained unmatched. The CDR3 DNA follows: TGTGCCAGCAGCCAACGGACAGGGGCTATGAACACTGAAGCTTTCTTT. This codes for CASSQRTGAMNTEAFF.

This chain joins TRBV6-5 and TRBJ2-1; D unresolved. The V and J ends lost 2 bases and 3 bases respectively, with 11 bases between them. Germline CDR1 reads MNHEY; CDR2 reads SVGAGI. The CDR3 is 15 residues long. The CDR3 protein is CASSYGDIGYNEQFF. The DNA of the CDR3 is TGTGCCAGCAGTTACGGGGATATAGGCTACAATGAGCAGTTCTTC.

The CDR3: CASSRGQASTDTQYF. In DNA, the CDR3 is TGTGCCAGCAGCCGAGGACAGGCGAGCACAGATACGCAGTATTTT. The gene calls are TRBV11-2 and TRBJ2-3, with 7 bases identical to TRBD1. CDR3 length equals 15 residues. Germline CDR1 and CDR2: SGHAT and FQNNGV. Germline trimming cut 5 bases from V and 0 bases from J; bases unmatched to any gene: 5.

V is TRBV16 and J is TRBJ2-7; TRBD1 aligns across 8 bases. With V trimmed by 3 bases and J by 7 bases, 5 bases remained unmatched. Germline V gene data show CDR1 as KGHSY and CDR2 as FQNENV. CDR3 size: 13 residues. This CDR3 is CASSHQGAREQYF. CDR3 bases: TGTGCCAGCAGCCACCAGGGGGCTCGGGAGCAGTACTTC.

Comments on this clone: A read error may produce the germline difference seen at one junction end. Here the CDR3 DNA reads TGTGCCACCAGCAGTGACACAGCGAGCACTGAGGCTTTCTTT. It is translated as CATSSDTASTEAFF. V gene TRBV15 combines with J gene TRBJ1-1; D unresolved. The germline V gene encodes CDR1 LNHNV and CDR2 YYDKDF (reference sequence). CDR3 length: 14 residues.

This clone was seen only a few times. The V call is TRBV3-1 (or the pseudogene TRBV3-2), the J call TRBJ2-7; D is ambiguous. V was clipped by 0 bases and J by 4 bases, with 1 base between them. CDR1 and CDR2 (germline): LGHDT, YNNKEL (reference sequence). CDR3 length equals 11 residues. CDR3 amino acids: CASSQEYEQYF. The CDR3 DNA reads TGTGCCAGCAGCCAAGAGTACGAGCAGTACTTC.

The V call is TRBV12-3 or TRBV12-4, the J call TRBJ2-5; D is unresolved. The CDR3 sequence is 12 residues long. V lost 3 bases, J lost 1 base, and 3 bases lay in between. CDR3 nucleotides: TGTGCCAGCAGTTTTAGCCAAGAGACCCAGTACTTC. Residues: CASSFSQETQYF.

The CDR3 sequence: CASSYPYAGGTEAFF. CDR3 nucleotides: TGTGCCAGCAGTTACCCGTACGCGGGAGGCACTGAAGCTTTCTTT. V and J are TRBV6-2 or TRBV6-3 and TRBJ1-1; the D is unclear. The CDR3 runs 15 residues. CDR1 is MNHEY and CDR2 is SVGEGT in the germline V gene. The V end lost 2 bases, the J end lost 4 bases, and 14 bases lay between the germline ends.

The chain recombines TRBV6-1 with TRBJ2-7; D remains unclear. This CDR3 is 14 amino acids long. CDR1 MNHNS and CDR2 SASEGT come from the germline V gene. Deletions cut 3 bases from V and 0 bases from J, with 9 bases between. CDR3 amino acids: CASSENSISYEQYF. CDR3 nucleotides: TGTGCCAGCAGTGAGAACTCCATCTCCTACGAGCAGTACTTC.

The chain uses TRBV5-1 and TRBJ1-2; D is unresolved. CDR3 length: 13 residues. In germline, CDR1 is SGHRS, CDR2 YFSETQ. V was cut by 0 bases and J by 7 bases, with 10 bases left in between. The CDR3 spells CASSLGSGPGYTF. The CDR3 nucleotides are TGCGCCAGCAGCTTGGGGTCAGGACCTGGCTACACCTTC. The whole variable domain, filled in from reference TRBV5-1 and TRBJ1-2, reads KAGVTQTPRYLIKTRGQQVTLSCSPISGHRSVSWYQQTPGQGLQFLFEYFSETQRNKGNFPGRFSGRQFSNSRSEMNVSTLELGDSALYLCASSLGSGPGYTFGSGTRLTVV.

The CDR3 loop reads CASSLGGGRRSPLHF. DNA of the CDR3: TGTGCCAGCAGCTTAGGGGGAGGGCGACGGTCACCCCTCCACTTT. This rearrangement joins TRBV7-2 to TRBJ1-6; D gene ambiguous. V dropped 1 base and J dropped 10 bases, with 14 bases sitting between them. Per the germline V gene, CDR1 is SGHTA and CDR2 is FQGNSA. The CDR3 extends over 15 amino acids.

The J gene is TRBJ2-1, the V gene TRBV6-2 or TRBV6-3; no clear D. Trimming left V 2 bases short and J 0 bases short, with 14 bases between. The germline gives CDR1 MNHEY, CDR2 SVGEGT. CDR3 size: 17 residues. CDR3 in DNA: TGTGCCAGCAGTTACCACGACCCGACAAACTCCTACAATGAGCAGTTCTTC. Protein sequence: CASSYHDPTNSYNEQFF.

This clone was observed a single time. The V call is TRBV19, the J call TRBJ2-7, with a weak D call TRBD1 (5 bases). Trimming left V 9 bases short and J 5 bases short, with 26 bases between. Per germline, CDR1 LNHDA and CDR2 SQIVND (reference sequence). This CDR3 is 16 amino acids long. CDR3 loop: CASHGHGDSRLNEQYF. The DNA of the CDR3 is TGTGCCAGCCATGGACATGGGGATAGTCGGCTCAACGAGCAGTACTTC. Full variable domain (missing parts from reference TRBV19 and TRBJ2-7): DGGITQSPKYLFRKEGQNVTLSCEQNLNHDAMYWYRQDPGQGLRLIYYSQIVNDFQKGDIAEGYSVSREKKESFPLTVTSAQKNPTAFYLCASHGHGDSRLNEQYFGPGTRLTVT.